One sample yielded the 27 T cell receptor beta chains listed below, sequenced in a study of cytotoxic CD8 clonotypes in ibrutinib-treated CLL. Method: immunoSEQ multiplex PCR; TCRdb's copy keeps in-frame clones and lacks some. The sample has 120,000 to 150,000 clones, 70% to 85% seen once. The source material was PBMCs, sampled after 12 months of ibrutinib treatment. The receptors were gathered from a human donor with chronic lymphocytic leukemia.

This chain links TRBV18 with TRBJ1-1; no clear D. Between the trimmed V and J ends, which lost 3 bases and 5 bases, there was a span of 10 bases. The CDR3 has 13 amino acids. CDR1 is KGHSH, CDR2 LQKENI, per germline. CDR3 residues: CASSPMEETEAFF. DNA of the CDR3: TGTGCCAGCTCACCCATGGAGGAAACTGAAGCTTTCTTT.

This clone showed up just a few times. The chain employs TRBV30 and TRBJ2-3; 11 bases are shared with TRBD2. Per germline, CDR1 GTSNPN and CDR2 SVGIG (reference sequence). The CDR3 is made up of 15 amino acids. V was pared by 6 bases and J by 6 bases, with 11 bases of the junction left unmatched. The CDR3 nucleotides are TGTGCCTGCATTAGCGGGAGGGCCCGTGGGGATACGCAGTATTTT. This translates into CACISGRARGDTQYF.

The chain recombines TRBV2 with TRBJ2-1, with D maybe TRBD2 (5 bases). Germline-derived CDR1 and CDR2 are SNHLY and FYNNEI. The V gene lost 3 bases and the J gene lost 4 bases, with 10 bases spanning the gap. The CDR3 covers 14 residues. CDR3 in amino acids: CASSEWGAYNEQFF. The CDR3 nucleotides are TGTGCCAGCAGTGAGTGGGGAGCATACAATGAGCAGTTCTTC.

The gene calls are TRBV20-1 and TRBJ2-7; D gene unclear. This CDR3 is built from 10 residues. The germline V gene encodes CDR1 DFQATT and CDR2 SNEGSKA (reference sequence). Deletions cut 7 bases from V and 3 bases from J, with 7 bases between. Here the CDR3 DNA reads TGCAGTGTAAAGGACTACGAGCAGTACTTC. Translating it yields CSVKDYEQYF.

This clone turned up a few times. The J gene is TRBJ2-2, the V gene TRBV6-1; possibly TRBD1 for D (5 bases). Trimming took off 3 bases at V and 6 bases at J, with 14 bases between the two ends. Germline V gene sequence: CDR1 MNHNS, CDR2 SASEGT. The CDR3 length is 15 residues. The CDR3 sequence: CASSDWQGNAGELFF. In DNA form, the CDR3 reads TGTGCCAGCAGTGATTGGCAGGGAAACGCCGGGGAGCTGTTTTTT.

The V call is TRBV9, the J call TRBJ2-5, with 7 bases fitting TRBD1. The CDR3 runs 15 residues. Germline CDR1 and CDR2: SGDLS and YYNGEE. Trimming cost V 0 bases and J 7 bases; bases outside gene matches: 9. The CDR3 here is CASSVAAQGKGTQYF. CDR3 coding DNA: TGTGCCAGCAGCGTAGCTGCACAGGGGAAGGGGACCCAGTACTTC.

The V call is TRBV19, the J call TRBJ2-1; 14 bases are shared with TRBD2. Germline V gene data show CDR1 as LNHDA and CDR2 as SQIVND (reference sequence). This CDR3 is built from 20 residues. V lost 1 base and J lost 2; bases outside the gene matches: 10. The CDR3 sequence: CASSIGTGLAGDVPYNEQFF. In DNA, the CDR3 is TGTGCCAGTAGTATAGGCACGGGACTAGCGGGAGATGTCCCCTACAATGAGCAGTTCTTC.

V and J are TRBV7-9 and TRBJ2-3; 11 nucleotides match TRBD2. This CDR3 has 16 residues. Germline CDR1 and CDR2: SEHNR and FQNEAQ (reference sequence). The V segment lost 5 bases and the J segment 0 bases; nucleotides outside the gene matches: 4. DNA of the CDR3: TGTGCCAGCAGCCACGGGACTAGCGGAAGCACAGATACGCAGTATTTT. It yields the protein CASSHGTSGSTDTQYF.

Concerning this clone: At one boundary the junction diverges from the germline segment, which might be a read error. The chain is built from TRBV27 and TRBJ1-6, with 9 positions matching TRBD1. Germline values: CDR1 MNHEY, CDR2 SMNVEV (reference sequence). CDR3 length equals 19 residues. In DNA, the CDR3 is TGTGCCAGCACCCCTTTCGGGACAGGGTTTAGCTCCCATAATTCACCCCTCCACTTT. Protein sequence: CASTPFGTGFSSHNSPLHF.

V is TRBV7-2 and J is TRBJ2-7; perhaps TRBD1 as D (5 bases). The CDR3 has 14 amino acids. V shed 6 bases and J shed 2 bases, with 14 bases lying between them. Germline lookup yields CDR1 SGHTA and CDR2 FQGNSA. The CDR3 reads CASSFDSQTYEQYF. In DNA form, the CDR3 reads TGTGCCAGCAGTTTCGACAGTCAAACCTACGAGCAGTACTTC.

The V gene is TRBV6-1, the J gene TRBJ2-7; the D gene is possibly TRBD2 (5 bases). Germline V lookup: CDR1 MNHNS, CDR2 SASEGT. The CDR3 runs to 11 residues. With 7 bases removed from V and 7 bases from J, the gap between germline ends came to 11 bases. The CDR3: CASISGLEQYF. The CDR3 DNA reads TGTGCCAGCATTTCGGGGTTGGAGCAGTACTTC.

For the CDR3, the DNA is TGTGCCAGCAGCTTTAAGCGGGACGCACTGAAAGAGACCCAGTACTTC. Amino acids: CASSFKRDALKETQYF. J is TRBJ2-5 and V is TRBV7-2, with 7 bases matching TRBD2. This CDR3 region has 16 residues. Trimming took 3 bases from V and 3 from J; bases not matched to a gene: 10. The germline V gene has CDR1 SGHTA and CDR2 FQGNSA. The full variable domain, in which reference TRBV7-2 and TRBJ2-5 provide the parts outside the CDR3, is GAGVSQSPSNKVTEKGKDVELRCDPISGHTALYWYRQSLGQGLEFLIYFQGNSAPDKSGLPSDRFSAERTGGSVSTLTIQRTQQEDSAVYLCASSFKRDALKETQYFGPGTRLLVL.

V is TRBV9 and J is TRBJ1-1; D may be TRBD1 (6 bases). V lost 0 bases, J lost 4 bases, and 13 bases lay in between. This CDR3 contains 15 residues. Germline V gene lookup returns CDR1 SGDLS and CDR2 YYNGEE. CDR3 sequence reads: CASSVGSGDTTEAFF. DNA for the CDR3: TGTGCCAGCAGCGTAGGTTCAGGGGACACCACTGAAGCTTTCTTT. Variable domain in full (rest from reference TRBV9 and TRBJ1-1): DSGVTQTPKHLITATGQRVTLRCSPRSGDLSVYWYQQSLDQGLQFLIQYYNGEERAKGNILERFSAQQFPDLHSELNLSSLELGDSALYFCASSVGSGDTTEAFFGQGTRLTVV.

J is TRBJ1-3 and V is TRBV19, with D maybe TRBD1 (5 bases). CDR3 length: 15 amino acids. CDR1 and CDR2 from the germline V gene are LNHDA and SQIVND (reference sequence). The ends were cut back, 4 bases at V and 2 bases at J, with 12 bases in the middle. CDR3 nucleotide sequence: TGTGCCAGTAGTACTCATGACAGAGCTGGAAACACCATATATTTT. It encodes CASSTHDRAGNTIYF.

V and J are TRBV19 and TRBJ2-1; D may be TRBD2 (6 bases). The germline V gene has CDR1 LNHDA and CDR2 SQIVND (reference sequence). V lost 5 bases to trimming and J lost 3 bases, with 17 bases between them. The CDR3 is made up of 16 amino acids. Here the CDR3 reads CASSLPEGLLYNEQFF. CDR3 bases: TGTGCCAGTAGTCTGCCCGAGGGACTCCTCTACAATGAGCAGTTCTTC.

V gene TRBV7-5 combines with J gene TRBJ2-7; TRBD1 is the table's D call, not checked against the DNA. TRBV7-5 is flagged as a pseudogene. The CDR3 contains 16 residues. CDR3 region: CVRSLEPGEFEYEQYF. The CDR3 DNA reads as TGTGTCAGAAGCTTAGAACCAGGGGAGTTCGAGTACGAGCAGTACTTC.

This clone was detected only a few times. The chain has TRBV11-1 and TRBJ1-6; D gene unclear. This CDR3 region has 15 residues. Trimming shortened V by 3 bases and J by 0 bases, and 6 bases separated the two germline ends. The germline V gene has CDR1 SGHAT and CDR2 FQDESV (reference sequence). The CDR3 DNA follows: TGTGCCAGCAGCTTTGGAGACTCCTATAATTCACCCCTCCACTTT. This translates into CASSFGDSYNSPLHF.

V usage is TRBV5-1 and J usage is TRBJ1-6; possible D gene TRBD1, 5 bases. The V end lost 0 bases, the J end lost 10 bases, and 8 bases lay between the germline ends. Germline V gives CDR1 SGHRS, CDR2 YFSETQ. The length of the CDR3 is 13 residues. This CDR3 reads CASSLGWGSPLHF. The DNA for the CDR3 is TGCGCCAGCAGCTTGGGTTGGGGGTCACCCCTCCACTTT.

This rearrangement joins TRBV4-1 to TRBJ1-5, with 8 bases fitting TRBD1. Losses at the gene ends were 4 bases for V and 4 bases for J; bases not matched to a gene: 12. The CDR3 length is 17 residues. Germline lookup yields CDR1 MGHRA and CDR2 YSYEKL. CDR3 bases: TGCGCCAGCAGCCCGGAACCCAGGACAGGGCGGAATCAGCCCCAGCATTTT. It is translated as CASSPEPRTGRNQPQHF.

The rearrangement joins TRBV5-1 to TRBJ2-1; TRBD2 matches 13 bases. The CDR3 totals 18 residues. After removal of 3 bases from V and 8 bases from J, the junction contained 14 bases not matched to a gene. Germline values: CDR1 SGHRS, CDR2 YFSETQ. In DNA form, the CDR3 reads TGCGCCAGCAGCTGGCCCCGGGGACTAGCGGGAAGGTTTTATGAGCAGTTCTTC. This codes for CASSWPRGLAGRFYEQFF.

The table lists this clone with a count of one. The chain is built from TRBV19 and TRBJ1-1; 7 nucleotides align to TRBD1. Germline CDR1 and CDR2: LNHDA and SQIVND (reference sequence). The trim removed 7 bases at V and 1 base at J, leaving 12 bases unmatched. CDR3 length equals 16 residues. The CDR3 DNA sequence: TGTGCCAGTACCGATCCCCGGGCAGGGGGGAACACTGAAGCTTTCTTT. Its translation is CASTDPRAGGNTEAFF.

In its sample, this clone was seen a few times. This chain joins TRBV28 and TRBJ1-4; 7 bases match TRBD1. The CDR3 totals 12 residues. Per the germline V gene, CDR1 is MDHEN and CDR2 is SYDVKM. The V gene end was trimmed by 6 bases and the J gene end by 8 bases; junction bases not matched to a gene: 3. The DNA for the CDR3 is TGTGCCAGCAGCACAGGGGCGGAAAAACTGTTTTTT. The encoded protein is CASSTGAEKLFF.

This chain connects TRBV2 to TRBJ2-7, with 8 bases fitting TRBD1. Unmatched junction bases numbered 11, after V lost 8 bases and J lost 2 bases. Germline lookup yields CDR1 SNHLY and CDR2 FYNNEI. This CDR3 region has 15 residues. This chain's CDR3 is CASSNHRGSAYEQYF. The CDR3 DNA is TGTGCCAGCTCAAACCACAGGGGGTCGGCCTACGAGCAGTACTTC.

The chain carries TRBV7-3 and TRBJ1-1; 10 bases map to TRBD1. Germline loops: CDR1 SGHTA, CDR2 FQGTGA. The CDR3 is 14 residues long. V shed 4 bases and J 9 bases; nucleotides not matched to a gene: 8. CDR3 in DNA: TGTGCCAGCAGCTCGGGACAGGGGACGGGAAAAGCTTTCTTT. Its protein is CASSSGQGTGKAFF.

The rearrangement uses TRBV7-2 and TRBJ2-7; 9 bases are shared with TRBD1. The V gene end was trimmed by 0 bases and the J gene end by 4 bases; junction bases not matched to a gene: 4. CDR1 is SGHTA and CDR2 is FQGNSA in the germline V gene. This CDR3 has 15 amino acids. As DNA, the CDR3 is TGTGCCAGCAGCTTAGCACAGGGGGCGAGGTACGAGCAGTACTTC. Protein: CASSLAQGARYEQYF. Supplemented by reference TRBV7-2 and TRBJ2-7, the full variable domain reads GAGVSQSPSNKVTEKGKDVELRCDPISGHTALYWYRQSLGQGLEFLIYFQGNSAPDKSGLPSDRFSAERTGGSVSTLTIQRTQQEDSAVYLCASSLAQGARYEQYFGPGTRLTVT.

This chain uses TRBV30 with TRBJ1-2; D ambiguous. The CDR3 has 12 residues. Germline V gives CDR1 GTSNPN, CDR2 SVGIG (reference sequence). Deletions cut 4 bases from V and 3 bases from J, with 9 bases between. DNA of the CDR3: TGTGCCTGGACCTTCGGGGACTATGGCTACACCTTC. Translated, it gives CAWTFGDYGYTF.

The chain has TRBV11-2 and TRBJ2-3; unclear D gene. The germline V gene encodes CDR1 SGHAT and CDR2 FQNNGV. Trimming removed 1 base from V and 0 bases from J, with 8 bases in between. The CDR3 extends over 15 amino acids. The CDR3 protein is CASSLGFGSTDTQYF. The CDR3 coding sequence is TGTGCCAGCAGCTTAGGGTTCGGTAGCACAGATACGCAGTATTTT.